This T cell receptor (beta chain) was captured by sequencing in a study of T cell clonotyping in hematopoietic cell transplantation. Study in general: Cytoreduction preceded collection of pretransplant recipient samples.

Regarding time point: recipient sample about 28 days before transplant, after cytoreduction. The J segment lost 3 bases and the V segment lost 4 bases, leaving 8 bases of the junction unmatched. CDR3 length: 16 amino acids. The germline V gene has CDR1 SGHDN and CDR2 FVKESK. The repertoire was sequenced with immunoSEQ multiplex PCR; TCRdb's copy has only in-frame clones and lacks some. The data hold about 29,000 clones, with about three quarters observed a single time. The starting material was peripheral blood mononuclear cells, obtained before stem cell transplant. The source of this sequence is a woman aged 25 to 39 with chronic myeloid leukemia. Some clones in this sample may be carry-over from other donors' samples. This sequence joins TRBV14 and TRBJ2-2; 7 bases map to TRBD1. The chain's CDR3 is CASSRPQGSYTGELFF. The CDR3 DNA is TGTGCCAGCAGCCGCCCACAGGGGTCTTACACCGGGGAGCTGTTTTTT. The complete variable domain, with remaining parts taken from reference TRBV14 and TRBJ2-2, reads EAGVTQFPSHSVIEKGQTVTLRCDPISGHDNLYWYRRVMGKEIKFLLHFVKESKQDESGMPNNRFLAERTGGTYSTLKVQPAELEDSGVYFCASSRPQGSYTGELFFGEGSRLTVL.